This T cell receptor beta chain was recorded in a study of T cell responses to AZD1222 COVID-19 vaccine. General observations from the study: Across spike, vaccine-associated CD4 TCRs were found, dominant at 160-218 and 743-854. Two AZD1222 administrations were followed by greater Spike-specific TCR breadth and depth. Recipients of AZD1222 seropositive at baseline numbered only five or six. Donors skewed white British and female; clonal diversity was possibly underestimated.

As concerns this clone: The target antigen is unknown.

Clones were sequenced by immunoSEQ multiplex PCR, and TCRdb holds only the in-frame ones, with some missing. The profile shows about 90,000 clones, approximately 86% of them singletons. Germline V CDR1 and CDR2: SNHLY, FYNNEI. There are 15 residues in the CDR3. V was pared by 6 bases and J by 7 bases, with 18 bases between. This material consisted of peripheral blood, taken on day 0 of MenACWY control vaccination. This TCR was sampled from an adult in good health. The V call is TRBV2, the J call TRBJ1-4; D is perhaps TRBD1 (6 bases). This CDR3 is CASSVAAGASEKLFF. CDR3 nucleotide sequence: TGTGCCAGCAGCGTAGCGGCGGGGGCAAGTGAAAAACTGTTTTTT.